The next 11 T cell receptor beta chains were all read from a single sample in a study of blood T cells in healthy people across ages. Using a J-beta primer mix together with a sample-barcoded 5' primer, a second PCR was run for roughly 7 to 11 cycles. TCRdb re-analysed the 5' RACE reads in MiXCR, keeping a single row per CDR3 protein. The sample has over 1,300,000 distinct CDR3 sequences; approximately 59% are singletons. Sequencing was performed on blood. The receptors were gathered from a man between 18 and 29 years old in good health.

The chain has TRBV11-2 and TRBJ2-1, with a tentative D call TRBD1 (6 bases). Trimming stripped 1 base from V and 6 bases from J, with 13 bases between. CDR3 length equals 15 residues. Germline CDR1 SGHAT, CDR2 FQNNGV. The CDR3 DNA follows: TGTGCCAGCAGCTTAGGCATAACAGGGCTCAATGAGCAGTTCTTC. Translation: CASSLGITGLNEQFF.

CDR3 bases: TGTGCCATCAGTAAAGGGGGACAAGTCTCCTACGAGCAGTACTTC. Its protein product is CAISKGGQVSYEQYF. This chain links TRBV10-3 with TRBJ2-7; D is possibly TRBD1 (6 bases). The V gene's germline CDR1 is ENHRY and CDR2 SYGVKD. The CDR3 is 15 amino acids. The V and J ends lost 5 bases and 0 bases respectively, with 14 bases between them.

The rearrangement joins TRBV28 to TRBJ1-5; no clear D. CDR3 length: 14 residues. V shed 3 bases and J shed 1 base, with 7 bases lying between them. CDR1 and CDR2 (germline): MDHEN, SYDVKM. The DNA of the CDR3 is TGTGCCAGCAGTTTTTTCGTGAGCAATCAGCCCCAGCATTTT. Translation gives CASSFFVSNQPQHF.

The V gene is TRBV4-1, the J gene TRBJ2-5; 7 nucleotides match TRBD2. The V gene's germline CDR1 is MGHRA and CDR2 YSYEKL. There are 17 residues in the CDR3. V shed 0 bases, J shed 1 base, and the junction held 8 bases outside the gene matches. The CDR3 DNA reads as TGCGCCAGCAGCCAAGATTTCCCAGCGGGACCCCAAGAGACCCAGTACTTC. This gives the protein CASSQDFPAGPQETQYF.

This clonotype came up a few times. The rearrangement joins TRBV27 to TRBJ2-1; D is uncertain. There are 16 residues in the CDR3. V lost 5 bases to trimming and J lost 4 bases, with 18 bases between them. Germline V CDR1 and CDR2: MNHEY, SMNVEV (reference sequence). The CDR3 sequence is CASSPAQDGPYNEQFF. The CDR3 DNA follows: TGTGCCAGCAGTCCCGCCCAGGATGGTCCGTACAATGAGCAGTTCTTC.

This chain uses TRBV7-9 with TRBJ1-1; D remains unclear. Trimming stripped 5 bases from V and 4 bases from J, with 11 bases between. This CDR3 has 13 amino acids. The germline V gene has CDR1 SEHNR and CDR2 FQNEAQ (reference sequence). The chain's CDR3 is CASSRPLRTEAFF. CDR3 in DNA: TGTGCCAGCAGCCGCCCCCTTCGCACTGAAGCTTTCTTT.

The chain joins TRBV7-2 to TRBJ2-1, with 12 bases that match TRBD2. Germline V gene lookup returns CDR1 SGHTA and CDR2 FQGNSA. Trimming took 5 bases from V and 6 from J; bases not matched to a gene: 8. CDR3 length: 16 amino acids. CDR3 nucleotides: TGTGCCAGCAGCCAAGAACTAGCGGGAGGAGGCAATGAGCAGTTCTTC. It translates to CASSQELAGGGNEQFF.

A few counts support this clonotype. The chain uses TRBV5-1 and TRBJ2-1, with 12 bases aligning to TRBD2. The CDR3 consists of 14 residues. Germline lookup yields CDR1 SGHRS and CDR2 YFSETQ. V was pared by 3 bases and J by 6 bases, with 1 base of the junction left unmatched. The CDR3 DNA is TGCGCCAGCAGCTCTAGCGGGAGGGCCAATGAGCAGTTCTTC. Protein product: CASSSSGRANEQFF.

The rearrangement uses TRBV5-1 and TRBJ2-7; TRBD1 is a possible D gene (7 bases). Trimming left V 5 bases short and J 5 bases short, with 17 bases between. Germline V CDR1 and CDR2: SGHRS, YFSETQ. The CDR3 loop spans 14 amino acids. The CDR3 protein is CASRGRTGVNEQYF. In DNA, the CDR3 is TGCGCCAGCAGGGGGAGGACAGGAGTTAACGAGCAGTACTTC. The full variable domain, its missing parts supplied by reference TRBV5-1 and TRBJ2-7, is KAGVTQTPRYLIKTRGQQVTLSCSPISGHRSVSWYQQTPGQGLQFLFEYFSETQRNKGNFPGRFSGRQFSNSRSEMNVSTLELGDSALYLCASRGRTGVNEQYFGPGTRLTVT.

The V gene is TRBV2, the J gene TRBJ2-1; TRBD1 matches 11 bases. The CDR3 has 16 residues. Trimming took 6 bases from V and 7 from J; bases not matched to a gene: 11. Looked up from germline, CDR1 is SNHLY and CDR2 is FYNNEI. CDR3 in amino acids: CASSSLGDRGRNEQFF. The DNA for the CDR3 is TGTGCCAGCAGCTCCCTGGGGGACAGGGGGAGAAATGAGCAGTTCTTC.

The chain combines TRBV7-6 with TRBJ2-6, with D possibly matching TRBD2 (7 bases). The germline gives CDR1 SGHVS, CDR2 FNYEAQ. The CDR3 loop spans 19 amino acids. Trimming stripped 0 bases from V and 1 base from J, with 16 bases between. CDR3 coding DNA: TGTGCCAGCAGCTTAGCGAAGGGGGGGCCCGATTCTGGGGCCAACGTCCTGACTTTC. The encoded protein is CASSLAKGGPDSGANVLTF.